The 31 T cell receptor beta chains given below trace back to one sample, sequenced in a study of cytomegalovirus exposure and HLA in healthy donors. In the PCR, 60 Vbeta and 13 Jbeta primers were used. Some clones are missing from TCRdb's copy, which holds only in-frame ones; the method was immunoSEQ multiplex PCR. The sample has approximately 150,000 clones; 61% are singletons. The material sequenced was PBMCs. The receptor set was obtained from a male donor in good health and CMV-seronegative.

CDR3 sequence reads: CSVRWQGVYEQYF. Written as DNA, the CDR3 is TGCAGCGTTAGATGGCAGGGGGTATACGAGCAGTACTTC. The chain couples TRBV29-1 to TRBJ2-7; 7 bases are a match to TRBD1. Germline V CDR1 and CDR2: SQVTM, ANQGSEA. Trimming took 5 bases from V and 4 from J; bases not matched to a gene: 8. This CDR3 contains 13 residues.

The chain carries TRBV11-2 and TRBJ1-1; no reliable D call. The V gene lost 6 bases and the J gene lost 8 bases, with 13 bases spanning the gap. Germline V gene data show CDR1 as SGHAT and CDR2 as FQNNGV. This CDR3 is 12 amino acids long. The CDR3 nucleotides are TGTGCCAGCAGTCCCTATGAGGGAGAAGCTTTCTTT. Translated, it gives CASSPYEGEAFF.

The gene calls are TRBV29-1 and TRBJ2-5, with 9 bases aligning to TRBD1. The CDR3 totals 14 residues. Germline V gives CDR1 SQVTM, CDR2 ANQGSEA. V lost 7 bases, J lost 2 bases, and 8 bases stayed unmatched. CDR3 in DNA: TGCAGCGCTGATAGGACAGGGGCACAAGAGACCCAGTACTTC. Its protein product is CSADRTGAQETQYF.

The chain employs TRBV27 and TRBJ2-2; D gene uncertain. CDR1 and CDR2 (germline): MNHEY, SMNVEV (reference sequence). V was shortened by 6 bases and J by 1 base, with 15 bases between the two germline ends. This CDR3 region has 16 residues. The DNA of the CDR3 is TGTGCCAGCAGGACTGATACCCTCGTGAACACCGGGGAGCTGTTTTTT. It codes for CASRTDTLVNTGELFF.

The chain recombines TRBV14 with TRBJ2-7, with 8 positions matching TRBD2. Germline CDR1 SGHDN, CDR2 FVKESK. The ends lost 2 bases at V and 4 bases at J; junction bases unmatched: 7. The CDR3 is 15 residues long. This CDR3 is CASSQPLRGAYEQYF. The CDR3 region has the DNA TGTGCCAGCAGCCAACCTTTGCGGGGGGCTTACGAGCAGTACTTC.

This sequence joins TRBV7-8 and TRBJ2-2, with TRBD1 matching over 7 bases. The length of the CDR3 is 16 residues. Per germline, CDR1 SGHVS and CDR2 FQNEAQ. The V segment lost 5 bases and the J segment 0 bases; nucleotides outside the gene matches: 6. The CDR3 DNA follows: TGTGCCAGCAGCCTAAGGACAGGCTCGAACACCGGGGAGCTGTTTTTT. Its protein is CASSLRTGSNTGELFF.

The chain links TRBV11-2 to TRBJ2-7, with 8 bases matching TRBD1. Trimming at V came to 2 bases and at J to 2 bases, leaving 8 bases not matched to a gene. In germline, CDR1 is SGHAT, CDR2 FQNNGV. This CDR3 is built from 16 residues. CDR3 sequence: CASSLTTGTGAYEQYF. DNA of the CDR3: TGTGCCAGCAGCTTAACAACCGGGACAGGCGCCTACGAGCAGTACTTC.

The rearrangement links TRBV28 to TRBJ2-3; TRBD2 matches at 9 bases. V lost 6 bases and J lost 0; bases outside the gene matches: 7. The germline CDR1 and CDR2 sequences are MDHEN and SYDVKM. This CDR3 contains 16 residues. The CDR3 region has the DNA TGTGCCAGCAGAAAATATCTAGCGGGGAGCACAGATACGCAGTATTTT. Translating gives CASRKYLAGSTDTQYF.

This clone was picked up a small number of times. CDR3 loop: CASSFGTSVDNEQFF. For the CDR3, the DNA is TGTGCCAGCAGCTTTGGGACTAGCGTAGACAATGAGCAGTTCTTC. The rearrangement uses TRBV5-6 and TRBJ2-1; 10 bases are shared with TRBD2. The CDR3 is 15 residues long. V gave up 2 bases and J gave up 5 bases; unmatched junction bases: 4. Germline-derived CDR1 and CDR2 are SGHDT and YYEEEE.

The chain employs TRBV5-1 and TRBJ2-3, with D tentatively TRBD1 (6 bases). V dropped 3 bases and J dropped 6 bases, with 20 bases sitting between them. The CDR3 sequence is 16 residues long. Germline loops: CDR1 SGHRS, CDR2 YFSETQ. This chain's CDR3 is CASSSGQSWVGDTQYF. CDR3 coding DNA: TGCGCCAGCAGCTCCGGACAGTCATGGGTCGGGGATACGCAGTATTTT.

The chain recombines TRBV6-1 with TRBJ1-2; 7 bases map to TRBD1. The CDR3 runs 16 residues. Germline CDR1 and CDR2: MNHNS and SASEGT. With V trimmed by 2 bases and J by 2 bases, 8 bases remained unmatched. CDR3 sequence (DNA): TGTGCCAGCAGTGAACAGAGTCTGACAGGGAACTATGGCTACACCTTC. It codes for CASSEQSLTGNYGYTF.

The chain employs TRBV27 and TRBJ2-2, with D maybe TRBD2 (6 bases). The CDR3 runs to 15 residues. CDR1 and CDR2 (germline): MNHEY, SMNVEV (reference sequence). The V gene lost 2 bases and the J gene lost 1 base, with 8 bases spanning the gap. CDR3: CASSLGGVNTGELFF. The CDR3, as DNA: TGTGCCAGCAGTTTAGGCGGGGTGAACACCGGGGAGCTGTTTTTT.

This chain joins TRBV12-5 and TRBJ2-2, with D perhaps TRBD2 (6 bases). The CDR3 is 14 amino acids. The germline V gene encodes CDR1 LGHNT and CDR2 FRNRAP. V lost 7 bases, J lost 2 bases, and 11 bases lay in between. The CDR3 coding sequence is TGTGCTAGTGCCTGGAGGGGCAACACCGGGGAGCTGTTTTTT. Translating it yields CASAWRGNTGELFF.

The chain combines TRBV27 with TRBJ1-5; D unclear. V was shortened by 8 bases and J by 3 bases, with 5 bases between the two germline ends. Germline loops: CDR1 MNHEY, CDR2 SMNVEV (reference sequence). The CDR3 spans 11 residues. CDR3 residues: CASGPNQPQHF. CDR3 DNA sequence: TGTGCCAGCGGGCCCAATCAGCCCCAGCATTTT.

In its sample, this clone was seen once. The CDR3 protein is CASSDPGVFYNEQFF. CDR3 nucleotide sequence: TGTGCCAGCAGTGATCCGGGGGTTTTCTACAATGAGCAGTTCTTC. The chain couples TRBV25-1 to TRBJ2-1, with a possible D match to TRBD2 (6 bases). CDR1 and CDR2 from the germline V gene are MGHDK and SYGVNS. The CDR3 totals 15 residues. V lost 3 bases to trimming and J lost 3 bases, with 12 bases between them.

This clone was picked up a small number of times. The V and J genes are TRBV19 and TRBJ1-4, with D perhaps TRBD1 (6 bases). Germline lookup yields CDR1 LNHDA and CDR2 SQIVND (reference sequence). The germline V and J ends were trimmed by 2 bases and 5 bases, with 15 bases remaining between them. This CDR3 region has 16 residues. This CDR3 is CASSISRGGLNEKLFF. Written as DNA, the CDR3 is TGTGCCAGTAGTATATCAAGGGGGGGATTAAATGAAAAACTGTTTTTT.

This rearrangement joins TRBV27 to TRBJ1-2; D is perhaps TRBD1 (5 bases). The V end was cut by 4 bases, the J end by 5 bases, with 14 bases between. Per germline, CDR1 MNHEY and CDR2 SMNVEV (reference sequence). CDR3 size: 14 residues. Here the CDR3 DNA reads TGTGCCAGCAGTTATAGGGGAGCGGGATATGGCTACACCTTC. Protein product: CASSYRGAGYGYTF.

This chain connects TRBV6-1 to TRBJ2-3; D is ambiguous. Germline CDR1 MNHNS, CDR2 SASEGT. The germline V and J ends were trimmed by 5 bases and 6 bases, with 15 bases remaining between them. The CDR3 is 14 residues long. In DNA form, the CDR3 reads TGTGCCAGCAGTTATATTGGCAGTGCCGATACGCAGTATTTT. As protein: CASSYIGSADTQYF.

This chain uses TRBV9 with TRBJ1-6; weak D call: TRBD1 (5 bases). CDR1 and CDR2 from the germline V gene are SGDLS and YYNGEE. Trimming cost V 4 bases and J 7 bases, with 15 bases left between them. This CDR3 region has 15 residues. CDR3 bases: TGTGCCAGCAGCTCCCGACAGCTGCCCAATTCACCCCTCCACTTT. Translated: CASSSRQLPNSPLHF. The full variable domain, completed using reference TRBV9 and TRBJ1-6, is DSGVTQTPKHLITATGQRVTLRCSPRSGDLSVYWYQQSLDQGLQFLIQYYNGEERAKGNILERFSAQQFPDLHSELNLSSLELGDSALYFCASSSRQLPNSPLHFGNGTRLTVT.

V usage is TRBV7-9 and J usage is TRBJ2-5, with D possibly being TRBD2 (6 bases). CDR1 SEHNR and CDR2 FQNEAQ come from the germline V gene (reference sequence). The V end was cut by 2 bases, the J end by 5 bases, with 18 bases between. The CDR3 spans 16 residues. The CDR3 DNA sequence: TGTGCCAGCAGCTTAACTTGGGGGGAAGCCCGGGAGACCCAGTACTTC. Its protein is CASSLTWGEARETQYF.

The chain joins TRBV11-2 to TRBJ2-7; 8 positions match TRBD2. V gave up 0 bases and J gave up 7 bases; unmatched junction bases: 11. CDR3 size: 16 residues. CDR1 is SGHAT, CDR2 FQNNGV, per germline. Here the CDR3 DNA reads TGTGCCAGCAGCTTAGATCTAACGGGGGGGGCGAGGGAGCAGTACTTC. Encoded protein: CASSLDLTGGAREQYF.

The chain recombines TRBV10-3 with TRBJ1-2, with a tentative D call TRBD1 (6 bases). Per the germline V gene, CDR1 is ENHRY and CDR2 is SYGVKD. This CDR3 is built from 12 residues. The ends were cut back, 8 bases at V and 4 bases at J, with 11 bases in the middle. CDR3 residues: CAIGQNSYGYTF. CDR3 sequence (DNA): TGTGCCATCGGACAGAACTCCTATGGCTACACCTTC.

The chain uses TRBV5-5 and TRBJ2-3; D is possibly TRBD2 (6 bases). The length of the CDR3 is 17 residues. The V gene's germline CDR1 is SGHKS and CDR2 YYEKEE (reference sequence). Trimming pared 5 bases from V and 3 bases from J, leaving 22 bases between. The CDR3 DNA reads TGTGCCAGCAGACCGCTACTAGCCTTAACCCGAACAGATACGCAGTATTTT. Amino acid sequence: CASRPLLALTRTDTQYF. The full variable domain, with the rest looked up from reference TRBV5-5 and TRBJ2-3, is DAGVTQSPTHLIKTRGQQVTLRCSPISGHKSVSWYQQVLGQGPQFIFQYYEKEERGRGNFPDRFSARQFPNYSSELNVNALLLGDSALYLCASRPLLALTRTDTQYFGPGTRLTVL.

The CDR3 sequence is CASSPGGNTEAFF. The CDR3 DNA reads TGTGCCAGCAGCCCCGGGGGGAACACTGAAGCTTTCTTT. V gene TRBV7-3 combines with J gene TRBJ1-1; tentatively, D is TRBD1 (5 bases). Trimming pared 5 bases from V and 1 base from J, leaving 8 bases between. CDR1 SGHTA and CDR2 FQGTGA come from the germline V gene. The CDR3 length is 13 residues.

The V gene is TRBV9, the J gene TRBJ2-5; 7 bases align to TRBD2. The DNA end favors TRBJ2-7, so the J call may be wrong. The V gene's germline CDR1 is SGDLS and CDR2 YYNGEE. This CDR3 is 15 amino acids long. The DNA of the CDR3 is TGTGCCAGCAGCGTGGACGGGCGTGGGGGGGACGAGCAGTACTTC. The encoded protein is CASSVDGRGGDEQYF.

The CDR3 spells CASSLSPSGAYEQYF. CDR3 DNA sequence: TGTGCCAGCAGCTTAAGTCCTAGCGGGGCCTACGAGCAGTACTTC. The rearrangement links TRBV7-3 to TRBJ2-7; TRBD2 matches 9 bases. Germline CDR1 reads SGHTA; CDR2 reads FQGTGA. The length of the CDR3 is 15 residues. The V and J ends lost 1 base and 2 bases, in that order; junction bases with no gene match: 3.

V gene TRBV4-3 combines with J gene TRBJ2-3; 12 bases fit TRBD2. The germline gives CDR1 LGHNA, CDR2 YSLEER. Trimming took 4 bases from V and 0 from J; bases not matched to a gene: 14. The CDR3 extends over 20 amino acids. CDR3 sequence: CASSLSGLAGHEFSTDTQYF. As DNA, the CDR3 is TGCGCCAGCAGCCTATCGGGACTAGCGGGCCACGAATTTAGCACAGATACGCAGTATTTT.

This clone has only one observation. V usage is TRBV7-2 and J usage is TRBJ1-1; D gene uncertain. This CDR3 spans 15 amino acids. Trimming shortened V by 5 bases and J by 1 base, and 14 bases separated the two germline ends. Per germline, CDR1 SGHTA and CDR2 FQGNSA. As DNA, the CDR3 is TGTGCCAGCAGCCTACCACTGGGCTCGAACACTGAAGCTTTCTTT. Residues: CASSLPLGSNTEAFF.

CDR3 DNA sequence: TGTGCCAGCAGCTTAGATTTATCGCCAGGCACGAACACTGAAGCTTTCTTT. Translated, it gives CASSLDLSPGTNTEAFF. The V call is TRBV11-2, the J call TRBJ1-1, with D uncertain. V was cut by 0 bases and J by 1 base, with 15 bases left in between. CDR3 length: 17 residues. Per the germline V gene, CDR1 is SGHAT and CDR2 is FQNNGV.

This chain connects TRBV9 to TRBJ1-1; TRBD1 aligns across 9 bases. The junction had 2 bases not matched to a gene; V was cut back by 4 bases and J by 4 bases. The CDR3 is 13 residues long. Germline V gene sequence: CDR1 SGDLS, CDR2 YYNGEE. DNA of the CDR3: TGTGCCAGCAGCAGGGACAGGGCCACTGAAGCTTTCTTT. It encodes CASSRDRATEAFF.

This CDR3 reads CASSEQDYEQYF. DNA for the CDR3: TGTGCCAGCAGTGAACAGGACTACGAGCAGTACTTC. The rearrangement joins TRBV28 to TRBJ2-5; D perhaps matches TRBD1 (5 bases). The J call may be in error: the DNA end matches TRBJ2-7 better. The CDR3 totals 12 residues. Germline V lookup: CDR1 MDHEN, CDR2 SYDVKM.